One sample yielded the 11 T cell receptor beta chains listed below, sequenced in a study of blood T cell repertoires in COVID-19. Clones were read by immunoSEQ multiplex PCR, and TCRdb kept only the in-frame ones, dropping some. This table has approximately 45,000 clones, over 70% appearing once. Sequencing input: peripheral blood. The receptors were gathered from a woman of 80 years or more with acute or convalescent COVID-19.

The V gene is TRBV5-1, the J gene TRBJ2-6, with 8 nucleotides matching TRBD1. The V gene's germline CDR1 is SGHRS and CDR2 YFSETQ. CDR3 length: 16 residues. V trimming: 4 bases; J trimming: 2 bases; junction bases outside the gene matches: 5. The CDR3 sequence is CASSPWTGTGANVLTF. The CDR3, as DNA: TGCGCCAGCAGCCCATGGACAGGGACTGGGGCCAACGTCCTGACTTTC.

CDR3 DNA sequence: TGTGCCAGTAGTAAGACAGGGGCCTGGGGTCAGCCCCAGCATTTT. Its protein product is CASSKTGAWGQPQHF. The chain carries TRBV19 and TRBJ1-5, with 8 bases fitting TRBD1. Germline V CDR1 and CDR2: LNHDA, SQIVND (reference sequence). Trimming at V came to 4 bases and at J to 6 bases, leaving 8 bases not matched to a gene. The CDR3 sequence is 15 residues long.

This clone was recorded once. The V gene is TRBV5-1, the J gene TRBJ2-5; 11 nucleotides line up with TRBD2. The germline CDR1 and CDR2 sequences are SGHRS and YFSETQ. This CDR3 has 15 amino acids. The V segment lost 6 bases and the J segment 2 bases; nucleotides outside the gene matches: 6. The CDR3 DNA reads as TGCGCCAGCAAGGGACTAGCGGTTGGGCAAGAGACCCAGTACTTC. Its protein product is CASKGLAVGQETQYF.

This sequence joins TRBV5-6 and TRBJ1-5, with 9 nucleotides matching TRBD1. CDR3 length equals 15 residues. The V gene end was trimmed by 5 bases and the J gene end by 4 bases; junction bases not matched to a gene: 7. CDR1 is SGHDT, CDR2 YYEEEE, per germline. CDR3 protein: CASSLDRGINQPQHF. As DNA, the CDR3 is TGTGCCAGCAGTCTGGACAGGGGAATAAATCAGCCCCAGCATTTT.

The chain employs TRBV2 and TRBJ1-2, with D uncertain. V was shortened by 2 bases and J by 8 bases, with 9 bases between the two germline ends. Germline V CDR1 and CDR2: SNHLY, FYNNEI. The CDR3 runs 12 residues. CDR3: CASSEQAGGYTF. Here the CDR3 DNA reads TGTGCCAGCAGTGAACAGGCCGGCGGCTACACCTTC.

The chain is built from TRBV19 and TRBJ1-1; D possibly corresponds to TRBD1 (6 bases). Germline CDR1 reads LNHDA; CDR2 reads SQIVND (reference sequence). Trimming took 1 base from V and 7 from J, leaving 10 bases between them. The CDR3 sequence is 13 residues long. CDR3 loop: CASSIGDKREAFF. CDR3 coding DNA: TGTGCCAGTAGTATAGGGGACAAGCGTGAAGCTTTCTTT.

The chain combines TRBV6-5 with TRBJ2-1; possibly TRBD2 for D (5 bases). CDR1 is MNHEY, CDR2 SVGAGI, per germline. The CDR3 runs 14 residues. Trimming pared 5 bases from V and 2 bases from J, leaving 10 bases between. Here the CDR3 reads CASSPIATYNEQFF. The CDR3, as DNA: TGTGCCAGCAGTCCCATAGCGACCTACAATGAGCAGTTCTTC.

J is TRBJ2-3 and V is TRBV30; the D is unclear. CDR3 length: 12 residues. Germline CDR1 reads GTSNPN; CDR2 reads SVGIG (reference sequence). The germline V and J ends were trimmed by 1 base and 0 bases, with 2 bases remaining between them. CDR3 region: CAWSASTDTQYF. CDR3 sequence (DNA): TGTGCCTGGAGTGCTAGCACAGATACGCAGTATTTT. Full variable domain (outside the CDR3, taken from reference TRBV30 and TRBJ2-3): SQTIHQWPATLVQPVGSPLSLECTVEGTSNPNLYWYRQAAGRGLQLLFYSVGIGQISSEVPQNLSASRPQDRQFILSSKKLLLSDSGFYLCAWSASTDTQYFGPGTRLTVL.

The chain links TRBV2 to TRBJ1-4; D is perhaps TRBD1 (6 bases). Germline-derived CDR1 and CDR2 are SNHLY and FYNNEI. This CDR3 is built from 15 residues. V lost 0 bases to trimming and J lost 8 bases, with 13 bases between them. For the CDR3, the DNA is TGTGCCAGCAGTGAAGCCGGGACAATGGGGGAAAAACTGTTTTTT. Translating it yields CASSEAGTMGEKLFF. The entire variable domain, with the rest obtained from reference TRBV2 and TRBJ1-4, is as follows: EPEVTQTPSHQVTQMGQEVILRCVPISNHLYFYWYRQILGQKVEFLVSFYNNEISEKSEIFDDQFSVERPDGSNFTLKIRSTKLEDSAMYFCASSEAGTMGEKLFFGSGTQLSVL.

The gene calls are TRBV6-2 or TRBV6-3 and TRBJ1-4; TRBD1 is a possible D gene (5 bases). This CDR3 spans 15 amino acids. V was cut by 0 bases and J by 4 bases, with 9 bases left in between. CDR1 and CDR2 (germline): MNHEY, SVGEGT. The CDR3 is CASSYSSGLNEKLFF. In DNA form, the CDR3 reads TGTGCCAGCAGTTACTCATCAGGGCTTAATGAAAAACTGTTTTTT.

The V and J genes are TRBV3-1 (or the pseudogene TRBV3-2) and TRBJ1-1; 7 nucleotides agree with TRBD1. The junction had 9 bases not matched to a gene; V was cut back by 6 bases and J by 2 bases. CDR1 is LGHDT and CDR2 is YNNKEL in the germline V gene (reference sequence). The CDR3 covers 15 residues. In DNA, the CDR3 is TGTGCCAGCAGACAAAGCGGACAGGTCAACACTGAAGCTTTCTTT. Amino acid sequence: CASRQSGQVNTEAFF.